A single T cell receptor beta chain is shown here with its context. This CDR3 is built from 18 residues. J was trimmed by 1 base and V by 3 bases; bases with no gene match: 10. Germline CDR1 and CDR2: MNHNS and SASEGT. These data come from a study of blood T cell repertoires in COVID-19. In the original analysis: Reference gene primer amplification gave estimated nucleated cell counts. Here immunoSEQ multiplex PCR was the method, and the copy in TCRdb shows in-frame clones only, minus some. For V, J and clone size, that table is used; D and trimming come from the DNA. Here the sample spans 150,000 to 200,000 clones, about 85% being singletons.

The specimen sequenced was peripheral blood. This chain connects TRBV6-1 to TRBJ1-5, with TRBD1 matching over 9 bases. The TCR comes from a woman aged 80 or older with acute or convalescent COVID-19. The CDR3 is CASSDGQGLRASNQPQHF. The CDR3 DNA follows: TGTGCCAGCAGTGACGGACAGGGGTTGAGGGCGAGCAATCAGCCCCAGCATTTT.